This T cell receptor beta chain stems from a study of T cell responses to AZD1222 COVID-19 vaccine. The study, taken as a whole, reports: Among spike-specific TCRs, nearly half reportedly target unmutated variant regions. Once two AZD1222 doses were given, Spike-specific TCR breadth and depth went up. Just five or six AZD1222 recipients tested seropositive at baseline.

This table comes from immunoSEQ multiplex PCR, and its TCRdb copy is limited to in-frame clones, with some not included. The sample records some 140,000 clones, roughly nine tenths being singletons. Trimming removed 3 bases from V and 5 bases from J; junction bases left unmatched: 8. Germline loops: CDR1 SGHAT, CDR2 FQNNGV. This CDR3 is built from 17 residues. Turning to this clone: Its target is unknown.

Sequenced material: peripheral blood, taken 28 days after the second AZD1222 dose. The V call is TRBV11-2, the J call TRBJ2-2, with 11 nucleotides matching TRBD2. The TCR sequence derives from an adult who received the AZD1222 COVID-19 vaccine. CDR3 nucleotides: TGTGCCAGCAGCTTTTTCTCCTGGACTAGCGGGACCGGGGAGCTGTTTTTT. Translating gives CASSFFSWTSGTGELFF.